This is a list of T cell receptor beta chains from one sample in a study of cytomegalovirus exposure and HLA in healthy donors. TCRdb's copy holds only in-frame clones and misses some; the assay was immunoSEQ multiplex PCR. This sample yields 95,000 to 110,000 clones, of which approximately 64% are seen a single time; roughly 3.5% belongs to the top ten. What was sequenced was PBMCs. The receptors derive from a woman between 50 and 59 years old in good health and CMV-seronegative. The CDR3 runs from the conserved cysteine through the conserved F or W. Each record gives: clone size, J gene, V gene, D gene, CDR3 protein, CDR3 DNA. The D gene is left open where the match is weak. Not every row has a clone size; where given, it reads once, few, many or a size class.

clone_size: NA
j_call: TRBJ1-1
v_call: TRBV19
d_call: TRBD1
cdr3_aa: CASREGAGGMRGTEAFF
cdr3_nt: TGTGCCAGTAGGGAAGGGGCAGGGGGCATGCGGGGAACTGAAGCTTTCTTT

clone_size: NA
j_call: TRBJ1-1
v_call: TRBV7-9
d_call: TRBD1
cdr3_aa: CASSLEQGLASAFF
cdr3_nt: TGTGCCAGCAGCTTAGAACAGGGGTTAGCGTCGGCTTTCTTT

clone_size: NA
j_call: TRBJ2-5
v_call: TRBV29-1
d_call: TRBD1
cdr3_aa: CSVSGTGGETQYF
cdr3_nt: TGCAGCGTTTCCGGGACAGGCGGCGAGACCCAGTACTTC

clone_size: NA
j_call: TRBJ2-5
v_call: TRBV11-2
d_call: NA
cdr3_aa: CASSLDLLSQETQYF
cdr3_nt: TGTGCCAGCAGCTTAGATCTTCTTAGTCAAGAGACCCAGTACTTC

clone_size: once
j_call: TRBJ1-5
v_call: TRBV15
d_call: NA
cdr3_aa: CATSRESPGKGDQPQHF
cdr3_nt: TGTGCCACCAGCAGAGAGAGCCCAGGGAAGGGGGATCAGCCCCAGCATTTT

clone_size: NA
j_call: TRBJ1-5
v_call: TRBV2
d_call: NA
cdr3_aa: CASSEVRDNYQPQHF
cdr3_nt: TGTGCCAGCAGTGAAGTCCGAGACAATTATCAGCCCCAGCATTTT

clone_size: NA
j_call: TRBJ2-1
v_call: TRBV10-3
d_call: TRBD1
cdr3_aa: CAISESGGQGWNEQFF
cdr3_nt: TGTGCCATCAGTGAGTCTGGCGGACAGGGTTGGAATGAGCAGTTCTTC

clone_size: NA
j_call: TRBJ1-1
v_call: TRBV28
d_call: NA
cdr3_aa: CASSFVTIIAEAFF
cdr3_nt: TGTGCCAGCAGTTTTGTCACGATAATAGCTGAAGCTTTCTTT

clone_size: NA
j_call: TRBJ1-2
v_call: TRBV5-1
d_call: TRBD1
cdr3_aa: CASSPGTGYGYTF
cdr3_nt: TGCGCCAGCAGCCCTGGGACAGGGTACGGCTACACCTTC

clone_size: NA
j_call: TRBJ2-1
v_call: TRBV5-8
d_call: NA
cdr3_aa: CASSFGQNYNEQFF
cdr3_nt: TGTGCCAGCAGCTTCGGACAGAACTACAATGAGCAGTTCTTC

clone_size: NA
j_call: TRBJ2-7
v_call: TRBV7-8
d_call: NA
cdr3_aa: CASSLGGARAPYYEQYF
cdr3_nt: TGTGCCAGCAGCTTAGGTGGGGCCCGCGCCCCTTACTACGAGCAGTACTTC

clone_size: few
j_call: TRBJ1-1
v_call: TRBV7-9
d_call: NA
cdr3_aa: CASSFPGRYTEDFF
cdr3_nt: TGTGCCAGCAGCTTTCCAGGCCGATACACTGAAGATTTCTTT

clone_size: NA
j_call: TRBJ2-1
v_call: TRBV6-6
d_call: NA
cdr3_aa: CASRVDVAYNEQFF
cdr3_nt: TGTGCCAGCAGGGTAGATGTAGCCTACAATGAGCAGTTCTTC

clone_size: NA
j_call: TRBJ1-6
v_call: TRBV6-5
d_call: NA
cdr3_aa: CASSYGASEVDLHF
cdr3_nt: TGTGCCAGCAGTTACGGTGCCTCCGAGGTGGACCTCCACTTT

clone_size: few
j_call: TRBJ2-3
v_call: TRBV29-1
d_call: TRBD1
cdr3_aa: CSVEGAGGADTQYF
cdr3_nt: TGCAGCGTTGAAGGGGCAGGGGGCGCAGATACGCAGTATTTT

clone_size: NA
j_call: TRBJ2-7
v_call: TRBV7-9
d_call: TRBD2
cdr3_aa: CASSFGGRAYEQYF
cdr3_nt: TGTGCCAGCAGCTTTGGCGGGAGGGCTTACGAGCAGTACTTC

clone_size: NA
j_call: TRBJ2-3
v_call: TRBV11-2
d_call: NA
cdr3_aa: CASSLRGTGGTDTQYF
cdr3_nt: TGTGCCAGCAGCTTAAGAGGAACAGGTGGCACAGATACGCAGTATTTT

clone_size: NA
j_call: TRBJ1-2
v_call: TRBV19
d_call: TRBD1
cdr3_aa: CASTTTGETGYTF
cdr3_nt: TGTGCCAGTACTACAACAGGGGAAACTGGCTACACCTTC

clone_size: NA
j_call: TRBJ2-7
v_call: TRBV5-5
d_call: NA
cdr3_aa: CASSRQTATYEQYF
cdr3_nt: TGTGCCAGCAGCCGACAGACAGCTACCTACGAGCAGTACTTC

clone_size: NA
j_call: TRBJ2-7
v_call: TRBV7-2
d_call: NA
cdr3_aa: CASSLSTTEYEQYF
cdr3_nt: TGTGCCAGCAGCTTATCGACAACGGAATACGAGCAGTACTTC

clone_size: NA
j_call: TRBJ1-3
v_call: TRBV7-9
d_call: TRBD1
cdr3_aa: CASSPRTGGLGNTIYF
cdr3_nt: TGTGCCAGCAGCCCCCGGACAGGGGGCCTTGGAAACACCATATATTTT

clone_size: NA
j_call: TRBJ2-5
v_call: TRBV10-3
d_call: TRBD2
cdr3_aa: CAISELAGGYEETQYF
cdr3_nt: TGTGCCATCAGTGAACTAGCGGGAGGGTATGAGGAGACCCAGTACTTC

clone_size: NA
j_call: TRBJ2-3
v_call: TRBV7-2
d_call: NA
cdr3_aa: CASSLVTSKFDTQYF
cdr3_nt: TGTGCCAGCAGCTTAGTCACTAGTAAATTCGATACGCAGTATTTT

clone_size: NA
j_call: TRBJ1-1
v_call: TRBV2
d_call: NA
cdr3_aa: CASSPGNQDPEAFF
cdr3_nt: TGTGCCAGCAGTCCCGGAAATCAGGATCCTGAAGCTTTCTTT

clone_size: once
j_call: TRBJ2-1
v_call: TRBV7-3
d_call: TRBD1
cdr3_aa: CASSSRGGQGGNEQFF
cdr3_nt: TGTGCCAGCAGCTCGAGAGGGGGACAGGGAGGGAATGAGCAGTTCTTC

clone_size: NA
j_call: TRBJ2-1
v_call: TRBV27
d_call: TRBD2
cdr3_aa: CASSFLGRAGIEQFF
cdr3_nt: TGTGCCAGCAGTTTTCTCGGGAGGGCCGGAATTGAGCAGTTCTTC